One T cell receptor (beta chain) is described in this entry. Its antigen is undetermined. The assay was immunoSEQ multiplex PCR, and TCRdb's table has in-frame clones only and misses some. The table lists roughly 1 million clones, about four fifths of them singletons. With 1 base removed from V and 0 bases from J, the gap between germline ends came to 10 bases. Germline-derived CDR1 and CDR2 are LNHDA and SQIVND (reference sequence). The CDR3 loop spans 15 amino acids. These data come from a study of shared clonotypes between healthy human individuals. Overall study findings and caveats: Shared across several donors were approximately 5% of the naive CD4 clonotypes. Among donors, sharing of clonotypes was expected to be affected by sequencing depth.

The chain has TRBV19 and TRBJ2-7, with D tentatively TRBD2 (6 bases). Sample: memory CD4+ T cells from PBMCs. Subset given: CD45RA-negative fraction. The clonotype was recovered from a man younger than 35 in good health. Some clones in this sample may be carry-over from other donors' samples. DNA for the CDR3: TGTGCCAGTAGTATAGGCGGGACCAGCTCCTACGAGCAGTACTTC. This encodes CASSIGGTSSYEQYF.